Listed below are T cell receptor beta chains from one sample, sequenced in a study of Ad26.COV2.S vaccination and SARS-CoV-2 variants. Method: immunoSEQ multiplex PCR; TCRdb's copy keeps in-frame clones and lacks some. The data contain about 180,000 clones, 87% of them singletons. The material sequenced was peripheral blood, taken after recovery from COVID-19. The receptors originated from a human donor who had recovered from COVID-19. The CDR3 runs from the conserved cysteine through the conserved F or W. The order of the fields is V gene, J gene, clone size, D gene, CDR3 DNA, CDR3 protein. D genes are given only for firm matches. The size entry is marked missing in some rows and otherwise reads once, few, many or a size class.

TRBV3-1/TRBV3-2	TRBJ2-2	NA	TRBD2	TGTGCCAGCAGCCAAGCCTCCCTGAGGCTAGCGGGGGGTTCGGGGGAGCTGTTTTTT	CASSQASLRLAGGSGELFF
TRBV29-1	TRBJ2-4	NA	TRBD1	TGCAGCGTTGAAGGTCGGGACAGTCTAGCCAAAAACATTCAGTACTTC	CSVEGRDSLAKNIQYF
TRBV11-2	TRBJ2-1	NA	NA	TGTGCCAGCAGCTTAGAGCGCCCGGGAGCGAATGAGCAGTTCTTC	CASSLERPGANEQFF
TRBV5-4	TRBJ2-3	once	NA	TGTGCCAGCAGGGTTGAGGGGGGGCTCACAGATACGCAGTATTTT	CASRVEGGLTDTQYF
TRBV15	TRBJ2-3	NA	NA	TGTGCCACCAGCCCTTTTCACTTTTCTAGCGCCCCGGAAGATACGCAGTATTTT	CATSPFHFSSAPEDTQYF
TRBV9	TRBJ1-5	NA	NA	TGTGCCAGCAGCCGCGATTATAGCAATCAGCCCCAGCATTTT	CASSRDYSNQPQHF
TRBV7-3	TRBJ2-5	once	NA	TGTGCCAGCAGCTTAACGGGCGGAGGAGAGACCCAGTACTTC	CASSLTGGGETQYF
TRBV2	TRBJ2-2	NA	NA	TGTGCCAGCAGTGCGGACGCTGGGGAGCTGTTTTTT	CASSADAGELFF
TRBV21-1	TRBJ2-1	NA	NA	TGTGCCAGCCGGGGGACAGGGCACAATGAGCAGTTCTTC	CASRGTGHNEQFF
TRBV6-5	TRBJ2-7	NA	TRBD2	TGTGCCAGCAGTTACTCTAGCGGGGGGAGCTCCTACGAGCAGTACTTC	CASSYSSGGSSYEQYF
TRBV5-1	TRBJ1-5	NA	NA	TGCGCCAGCAGCTTGGATAGGGATTACAATCAGCCCCAGCATTTT	CASSLDRDYNQPQHF
TRBV4-1	TRBJ2-7	NA	NA	TGCGCCAGCAGCCAAGGAAGGGGACGGGAGCAGTACTTC	CASSQGRGREQYF
TRBV19	TRBJ1-5	NA	TRBD1	TGTGCCAGTACGGACAGGGGTAATAGGGACCAGCATTTT	CASTDRGNRDQHF
TRBV6-5	TRBJ1-3	NA	NA	TGTGCCAGCAGCCAACATCTCAGCTCTGGAAACACCATATATTTT	CASSQHLSSGNTIYF
TRBV6-1	TRBJ1-1	NA	TRBD1	TGTGCCAGCAGTGGAGACCCCACAGGGGGCCGGTTGAACACTGAAGCTTTCTTT	CASSGDPTGGRLNTEAFF
TRBV18	TRBJ2-3	once	NA	TGTGCCAGCTCAATCAGCACAGATACGCAGTATTTT	CASSISTDTQYF
TRBV11-2	TRBJ2-5	NA	TRBD2	TGTGCCAGCAGCGAGCGGGGGGGCGGAGAGACCCAGTACTTC	CASSERGGGETQYF
TRBV30	TRBJ2-5	NA	TRBD2	TGTGCCTGGAGTGTAGGGACTACGGAGACCCAGTACTTC	CAWSVGTTETQYF
TRBV6-1	TRBJ1-2	NA	NA	TGTGCCAGCAGGGAAGGACAGTACTTCTATGGCTACACCTTC	CASREGQYFYGYTF
TRBV18	TRBJ2-1	NA	TRBD2	TGTGCCAGCTCGGCTAGCGGGAGGGATGAGCAGTTCTTC	CASSASGRDEQFF
TRBV6-5	TRBJ1-5	few	NA	TGTGCCAGCAAATATATTTCTGAGCCCCAGCATTTT	CASKYISEPQHF
TRBV20-1	TRBJ1-6	NA	NA	TGCAGTGCTAGTAAGGGGGTCGGGAATTCACCCCTCCACTTT	CSASKGVGNSPLHF
TRBV28	TRBJ2-5	NA	NA	TGTGCCAGCAGTTTAGCCGGCAGTTTGGGGGAGACCCAGTACTTC	CASSLAGSLGETQYF
TRBV7-8	TRBJ1-3	NA	TRBD1	TGTGCCAGCAGCCCATGGACAGGGGGCTCTGGAAACACCATATATTTT	CASSPWTGGSGNTIYF
TRBV5-4	TRBJ2-1	once	NA	TGTGCCAGCAGCCCGTCCCTCAATGAGCAGTTCTTC	CASSPSLNEQFF
TRBV30	TRBJ1-5	NA	NA	TGTGCCTGGGGACGAAACAATCAGCCCCAGCATTTT	CAWGRNNQPQHF
TRBV2	TRBJ1-4	few	NA	TGTGCCAGCAGTAGGACAGATGCAACTAATGAAAAACTGTTTTTT	CASSRTDATNEKLFF
TRBV20-1	TRBJ1-2	NA	NA	TGCAGTGCTAGCGAGAGTGCCTACACCTTC	CSASESAYTF
TRBV12-3/TRBV12-4	TRBJ1-5	NA	NA	TGTGCCAGCAGTTTAGCTGGGGCCCAGCATTTT	CASSLAGAQHF
TRBV21-1	TRBJ2-2	NA	NA	TGTGCCAGCAGCTCTGGACAGGGAGGTTCGAACACCGGGGAGCTGTTTTTT	CASSSGQGGSNTGELFF
TRBV7-3	TRBJ2-7	NA	NA	TGTGCCAGCAGCTTATACGCGGGATACGAGCAGTACTTC	CASSLYAGYEQYF
TRBV7-6	TRBJ2-7	NA	TRBD1	TGTGCCAGCAGCTTACAGGGGGCCTACGAGCAGTACTTC	CASSLQGAYEQYF
TRBV5-6	TRBJ1-3	once	NA	TGTGCCAGCAGCTCTGGGACGGATGGAAACACCATATATTTT	CASSSGTDGNTIYF
TRBV2	TRBJ2-1	few	NA	TGTGCCACCCACTTACAGGGTTATGAGCAGTTCTTC	CATHLQGYEQFF
TRBV10-3	TRBJ2-2	NA	NA	TGTGCCATCAGGACGGACGACACCGGGGAGCTGTTTTTT	CAIRTDDTGELFF
TRBV9	TRBJ1-2	NA	NA	TGTGCCAGCAGCCCACGGTCGGGCGGCGGCTACACCTTC	CASSPRSGGGYTF